This T cell receptor (beta chain) comes out of a study of T cell responses to AZD1222 COVID-19 vaccine. V lost 4 bases, J lost 5 bases, and 5 bases stayed unmatched. CDR1 is SGHDT, CDR2 YYEEEE, per germline. This CDR3 has 14 amino acids. Note on this clone: The target antigen is unknown.

Here immunoSEQ multiplex PCR was the method, and the copy in TCRdb shows in-frame clones only, minus some. Here the sample spans 100,000 to 150,000 clones, 88% being singletons. Notes on the study in general: AZD1222 recipients seropositive at baseline numbered only five or six. Reports say nearly half of spike-specific TCRs go after unmutated variant regions. An increase in Spike-specific TCR breadth and depth was observed after two AZD1222 doses. Among vaccine-associated CD4 TCRs, coverage spanned spike, with dominance at 160-218 and 743-854.

The TCR comes from an adult in good health. The sample here was peripheral blood, taken on day 0 of AZD1222 vaccination. The V and J genes are TRBV5-6 and TRBJ2-2; 7 nucleotides align to TRBD2. CDR3 coding DNA: TGTGCCAGCAGCATCCGGGGAGGGACCGGGGAGCTGTTTTTT. Its translation is CASSIRGGTGELFF.